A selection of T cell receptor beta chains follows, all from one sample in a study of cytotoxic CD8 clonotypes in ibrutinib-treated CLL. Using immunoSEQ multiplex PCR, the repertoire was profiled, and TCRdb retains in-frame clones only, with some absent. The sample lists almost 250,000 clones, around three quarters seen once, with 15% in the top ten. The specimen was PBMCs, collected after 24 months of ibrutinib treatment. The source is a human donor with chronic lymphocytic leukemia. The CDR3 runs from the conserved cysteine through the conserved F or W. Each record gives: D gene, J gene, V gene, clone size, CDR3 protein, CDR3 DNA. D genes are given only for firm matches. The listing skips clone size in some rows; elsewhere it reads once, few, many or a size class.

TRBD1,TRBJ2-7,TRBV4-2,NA,CASSQEVGQGFAEQYF,TGTGCCAGCAGCCAAGAGGTCGGACAGGGTTTTGCCGAGCAGTACTTC
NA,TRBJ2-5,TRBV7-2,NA,CASSLDSRGETQYF,TGTGCCAGCAGCTTAGACAGTCGTGGAGAGACCCAGTACTTC
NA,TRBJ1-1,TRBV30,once,CAWSLQRNTEAFF,TGTGCCTGGAGCCTCCAGAGGAACACTGAAGCTTTCTTT
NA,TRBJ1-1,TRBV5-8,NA,CASSFGQKNTEAFF,TGTGCCAGCAGCTTCGGACAGAAGAACACTGAAGCTTTCTTT
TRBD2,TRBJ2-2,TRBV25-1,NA,CASSGGLAYAGELFF,TGTGCCAGCAGTGGGGGACTAGCGTACGCCGGGGAGCTGTTTTTT
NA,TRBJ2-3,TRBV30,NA,CAWRGGADTQYF,TGTGCCTGGAGAGGCGGGGCAGATACGCAGTATTTT
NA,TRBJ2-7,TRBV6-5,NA,CASSYVGWGEQYF,TGTGCCAGCAGTTACGTGGGTTGGGGTGAGCAGTACTTC
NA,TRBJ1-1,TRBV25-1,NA,CASSEYHGVGDTEAFF,TGTGCCAGCAGTGAATATCATGGGGTTGGTGACACTGAAGCTTTCTTT
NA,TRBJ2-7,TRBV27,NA,CASSFYGQSSYEQYF,TGTGCCAGCAGTTTTTACGGACAGAGCTCCTACGAGCAGTACTTC
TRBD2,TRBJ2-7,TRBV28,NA,CASKRTSGRTYEQYF,TGTGCCAGCAAGCGGACTAGCGGGAGGACCTACGAGCAGTACTTC
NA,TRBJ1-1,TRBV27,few,CASSLSDRNTEAFF,TGTGCCAGCAGTTTATCGGACAGGAACACTGAAGCTTTCTTT
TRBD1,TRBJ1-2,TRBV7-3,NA,CASSLTLGGGYTF,TGTGCCAGCAGCTTAACGCTAGGGGGCGGCTACACCTTC
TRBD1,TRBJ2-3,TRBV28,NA,CANKRTGDITDTQYF,TGTGCCAACAAGAGAACAGGGGACATCACAGATACGCAGTATTTT
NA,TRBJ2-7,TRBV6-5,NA,CASSYVGHPSYEQYF,TGTGCCAGCAGTTACGTAGGACACCCATCCTACGAGCAGTACTTC
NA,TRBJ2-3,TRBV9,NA,CASSVGMASSTDTQYF,TGTGCCAGCAGCGTAGGGATGGCGTCTAGCACAGATACGCAGTATTTT
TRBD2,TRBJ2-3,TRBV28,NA,CASSPGGAGVDTQYF,TGTGCCAGCAGCCCTGGGGGTGCGGGAGTAGATACGCAGTATTTT
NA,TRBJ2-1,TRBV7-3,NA,CASSSPPVSSYNEQFF,TGTGCCAGCAGCTCCCCTCCGGTAAGCTCCTACAATGAGCAGTTCTTC
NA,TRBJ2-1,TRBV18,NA,CASSPTFPYNEQFF,TGTGCCAGCTCACCAACGTTTCCCTACAATGAGCAGTTCTTC
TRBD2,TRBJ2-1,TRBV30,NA,CAWSVWLAGASSYNEQFF,TGTGCCTGGAGTGTATGGCTAGCGGGAGCAAGCTCCTACAATGAGCAGTTCTTC
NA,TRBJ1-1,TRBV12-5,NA,CASGVGGAGNTEAFF,TGTGCTAGTGGCGTGGGGGGCGCGGGGAACACTGAAGCTTTCTTT
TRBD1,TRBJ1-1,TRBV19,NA,CASRGPVAEAFF,TGTGCCAGCAGGGGGCCGGTGGCTGAAGCTTTCTTT
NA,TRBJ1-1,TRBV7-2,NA,CASQSGGLNTEAFF,TGTGCCAGCCAGTCCGGGGGATTGAACACTGAAGCTTTCTTT
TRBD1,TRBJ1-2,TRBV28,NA,CASSLGQGVMGYTF,TGTGCCAGCAGTTTAGGACAGGGTGTGATGGGCTACACCTTC
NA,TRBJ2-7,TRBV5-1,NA,CASSLGGGSTYEQYF,TGCGCCAGCAGCTTAGGGGGAGGAAGCACCTACGAGCAGTACTTC
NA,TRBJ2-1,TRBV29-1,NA,CSVWGSGTVQGNEQFF,TGCAGCGTTTGGGGTAGCGGGACGGTACAGGGGAATGAGCAGTTCTTC
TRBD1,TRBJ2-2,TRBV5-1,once,CASSLTGDNGELFF,TGCGCCAGCAGCTTGACAGGGGATAACGGGGAGCTGTTTTTT
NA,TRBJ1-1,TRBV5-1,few,CASSLGNKNTEAFF,TGCGCCAGCAGCTTGGGGAACAAGAACACTGAAGCTTTCTTT
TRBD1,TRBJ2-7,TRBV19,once,CASSSEAGGNYEQYF,TGTGCCAGTAGTTCAGAGGCAGGGGGAAACTACGAGCAGTACTTC
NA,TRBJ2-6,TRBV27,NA,CASSHSSGANVLTF,TGTGCCAGCTCCCACAGCTCTGGGGCCAACGTCCTGACTTTC
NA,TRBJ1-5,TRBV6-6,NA,CASSSIGGFQPQHF,TGTGCCAGCAGTTCCATCGGGGGATTTCAGCCCCAGCATTTT
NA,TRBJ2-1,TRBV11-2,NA,CASSLEDTTSYNEQFF,TGTGCCAGCAGCTTAGAGGACACTACTTCCTACAATGAGCAGTTCTTC
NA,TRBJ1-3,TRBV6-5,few,CASSYSGSGNTIYF,TGTGCCAGCAGTTACTCAGGAAGTGGAAACACCATATATTTT
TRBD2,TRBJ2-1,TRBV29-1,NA,CSVERPTSGTFYNEQFF,TGCAGCGTTGAACGGCCGACTAGCGGGACCTTCTACAATGAGCAGTTCTTC
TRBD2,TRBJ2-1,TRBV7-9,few,CASSLPQREGRNEQFF,TGTGCCAGCAGCCTCCCACAGCGGGAGGGCCGCAATGAGCAGTTCTTC
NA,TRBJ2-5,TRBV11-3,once,CASSPGIGRTLQETQYF,TGTGCCAGCAGCCCCGGTATAGGGCGGACCCTCCAGGAGACCCAGTACTTC
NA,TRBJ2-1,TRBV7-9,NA,CASSTQRRDSSEQFF,TGTGCCAGCAGCACGCAGAGGAGGGACTCCTCTGAGCAGTTCTTC
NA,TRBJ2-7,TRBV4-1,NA,CASSQESQGFYEQYF,TGCGCCAGCAGCCAAGAATCACAGGGTTTTTACGAGCAGTACTTC
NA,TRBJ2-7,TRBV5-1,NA,CASSPGPARDEQYF,TGCGCCAGCAGCCCGGGACCCGCTCGAGACGAGCAGTACTTC
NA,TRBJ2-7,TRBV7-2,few,CASSFYGNSYEQYF,TGTGCCAGCAGCTTTTATGGGAACTCCTACGAGCAGTACTTC
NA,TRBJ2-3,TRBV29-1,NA,CSVDLNTDTQYF,TGCAGCGTTGATCTGAACACAGATACGCAGTATTTT
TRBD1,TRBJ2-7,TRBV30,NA,CAWSWWTGRYEQYF,TGTGCCTGGAGTTGGTGGACAGGGAGGTACGAGCAGTACTTC
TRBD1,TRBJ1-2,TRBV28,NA,CASTKSGQGYGYTF,TGTGCCAGCACCAAATCGGGACAGGGCTATGGCTACACCTTC
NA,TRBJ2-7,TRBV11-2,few,CASSPLGGEQYF,TGTGCCAGCAGCCCCCTCGGGGGCGAGCAGTACTTC
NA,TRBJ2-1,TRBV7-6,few,CASSLDRIPRNEQFF,TGTGCCAGCAGCTTAGACAGGATTCCTCGGAATGAGCAGTTCTTC
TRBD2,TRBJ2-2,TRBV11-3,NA,CASSFSGRNTGELFF,TGTGCCAGCAGCTTTAGCGGGAGGAACACCGGGGAGCTGTTTTTT
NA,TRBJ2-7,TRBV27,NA,CASVGNAELYEQYF,TGTGCCAGCGTGGGGAACGCGGAACTCTACGAGCAGTACTTC
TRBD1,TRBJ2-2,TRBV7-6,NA,CASSLETGAANTGELFF,TGTGCCAGCAGCTTAGAGACAGGGGCGGCGAACACCGGGGAGCTGTTTTTT
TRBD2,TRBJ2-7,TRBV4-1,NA,CASSQWGLAGGIYEQYF,TGCGCCAGCAGCCAGTGGGGACTAGCGGGAGGGATCTACGAGCAGTACTTC